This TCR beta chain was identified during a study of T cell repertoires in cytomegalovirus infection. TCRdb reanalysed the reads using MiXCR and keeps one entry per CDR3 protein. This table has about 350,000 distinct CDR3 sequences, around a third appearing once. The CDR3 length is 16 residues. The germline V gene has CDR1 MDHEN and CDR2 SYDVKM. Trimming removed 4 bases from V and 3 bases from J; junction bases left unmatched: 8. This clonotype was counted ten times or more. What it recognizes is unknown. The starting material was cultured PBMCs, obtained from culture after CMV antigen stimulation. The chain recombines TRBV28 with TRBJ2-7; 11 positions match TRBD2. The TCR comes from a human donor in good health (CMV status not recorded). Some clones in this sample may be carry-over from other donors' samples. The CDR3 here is CASSSPGTSGNYEQYF. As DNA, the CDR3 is TGTGCCAGCAGTTCTCCCGGGACTAGCGGAAACTACGAGCAGTACTTC.